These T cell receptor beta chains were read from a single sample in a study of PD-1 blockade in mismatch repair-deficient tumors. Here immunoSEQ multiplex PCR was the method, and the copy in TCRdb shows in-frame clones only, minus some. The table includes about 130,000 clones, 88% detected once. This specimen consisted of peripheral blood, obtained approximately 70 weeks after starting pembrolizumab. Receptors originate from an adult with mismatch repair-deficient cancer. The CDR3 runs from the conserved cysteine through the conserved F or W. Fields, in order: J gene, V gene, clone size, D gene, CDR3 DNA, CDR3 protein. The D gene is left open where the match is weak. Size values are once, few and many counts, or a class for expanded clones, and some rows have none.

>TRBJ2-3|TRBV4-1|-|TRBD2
TGCGCCAGCAGCCAAGTTGGAATCGCTAGCGGGAGAACAGATACGCAGTATTTT
CASSQVGIASGRTDTQYF
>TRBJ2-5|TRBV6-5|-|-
TGTGCCAGCAGTTACTCGAAGGCGGCCGTGGTTCCCCAGTACTTC
CASSYSKAAVVPQYF
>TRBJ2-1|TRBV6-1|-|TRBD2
TGTGCCAGCAGTGAAGGGGACCCTAGCGGTTACAATGAGCAGTTCTTC
CASSEGDPSGYNEQFF
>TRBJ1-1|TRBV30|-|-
TGTGCCTGGAGTGTTCCCGGACAGATGAACACTGAAGCTTTCTTT
CAWSVPGQMNTEAFF
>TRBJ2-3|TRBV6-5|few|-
TGTGCCAGCAGGACCCTAAACACAGATACGCAGTATTTT
CASRTLNTDTQYF
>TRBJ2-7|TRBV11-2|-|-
TGTGCCAGCAGCCGGACCCCCTACGAGCAGTACTTC
CASSRTPYEQYF
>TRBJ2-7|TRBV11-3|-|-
TGTGCCAGCAGCGGGACCCAATACGAGCAGTACTTC
CASSGTQYEQYF
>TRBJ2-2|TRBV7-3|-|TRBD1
TGTGCCAGCCGACAGGGGGGGCAGAACACCGGGGAGCTGTTTTTT
CASRQGGQNTGELFF
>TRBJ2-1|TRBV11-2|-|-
TGTGCCAGCAGCTCATTACAGTACAATGAGCAGTTCTTC
CASSSLQYNEQFF
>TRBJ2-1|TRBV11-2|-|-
TGTGCCAGCAGCTTAGAAGGGAGAAATGAGCAGTTCTTC
CASSLEGRNEQFF
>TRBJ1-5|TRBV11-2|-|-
TGTGCCAGCAGCTTAGACGGCAGGGGCGGGTATCAGCCCCAGCATTTT
CASSLDGRGGYQPQHF
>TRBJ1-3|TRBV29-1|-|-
TGCAGCGCTATAGAACGGACAAGGAACTCTGGAAACACCATATATTTT
CSAIERTRNSGNTIYF
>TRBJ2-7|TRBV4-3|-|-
TGCGCCAGCAGCCACCTACTAAACTACGAGCAGTACTTC
CASSHLLNYEQYF
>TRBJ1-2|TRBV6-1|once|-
TGTGCCAGCAGTGAAGCCGTGCTTAACTATGGCTACACCTTC
CASSEAVLNYGYTF
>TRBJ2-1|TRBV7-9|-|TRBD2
TGTGCCAGCAGCCCCCACTCTAGCGGGAGGGTTGAGGTCTATGAGCAGTTCTTC
CASSPHSSGRVEVYEQFF
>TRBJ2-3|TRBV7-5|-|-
TGTGTCAGAAGCTTCCGACACGACAGGGGAGGCACGGAGACAGATACGCAGTATTTT
CVRSFRHDRGGTETDTQYF
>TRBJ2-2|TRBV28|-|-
TGTGCCAGCAGTTTATTCCTAGTTGACACCGGGGAGCTGTTTTTT
CASSLFLVDTGELFF
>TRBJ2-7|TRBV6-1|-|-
TGTGCCAGCAGTGTGGGGTACGAGCAGTACTTC
CASSVGYEQYF
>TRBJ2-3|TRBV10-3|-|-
TGTGCCATCAGTGATTTTGGGGGCGAGGGCACAGATACGCAGTATTTT
CAISDFGGEGTDTQYF
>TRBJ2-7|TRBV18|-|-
TGTGCCAGCTCACCGACACGGAACGAGCAGTACTTC
CASSPTRNEQYF
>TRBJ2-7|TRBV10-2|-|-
TGCGCCAGCAGTGATTGGGTAGGCGGAGGAAACTACGAGCAGTACTTC
CASSDWVGGGNYEQYF
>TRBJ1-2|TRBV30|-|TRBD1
TGTGCCTGGAGTGGGATTCCAGGGGGCATAGGCTACACCTTC
CAWSGIPGGIGYTF
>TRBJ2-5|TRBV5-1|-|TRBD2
TGCGCCAGCAGAGTGACTAGCAACCAAGAGACCCAGTACTTC
CASRVTSNQETQYF
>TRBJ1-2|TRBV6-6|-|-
TGTGCCAGCAGTTTCGACCGGGCCCAGGATGGCTATGGCTACACCTTC
CASSFDRAQDGYGYTF
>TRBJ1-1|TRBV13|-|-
TGTGCCAGCAGCCCCCGAAACCCAGGGGACACTGAAGCTTTCTTT
CASSPRNPGDTEAFF
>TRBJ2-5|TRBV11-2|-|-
TGTGCCAGCAGCTGGGGGCCCTCGAAAGAGACCCAGTACTTC
CASSWGPSKETQYF
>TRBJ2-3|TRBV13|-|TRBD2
TGTGCCAGCAGGGGACTAGCGGGAGACAAAGATACGCAGTATTTT
CASRGLAGDKDTQYF
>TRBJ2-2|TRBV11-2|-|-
TGTGCCAGCAGCTACCCGGGACGACGCACCGGGGAGCTGTTTTTT
CASSYPGRRTGELFF
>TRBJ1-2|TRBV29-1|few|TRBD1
TGCAGCGTTGTACCTCGGGACAGCGACTATGGCTACACCTTC
CSVVPRDSDYGYTF
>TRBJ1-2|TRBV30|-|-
TGTGCCTGGAGTGTTCGGGCTCGGAGCTATGGCTACACCTTC
CAWSVRARSYGYTF
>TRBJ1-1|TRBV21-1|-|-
TGTGCCAGCAGCAAAGCAAACACTGAAGCTTTCTTT
CASSKANTEAFF
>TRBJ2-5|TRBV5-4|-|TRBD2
TGTGCCAGCAGCGAATGGGGGGGAGAGACCCAGTACTTC
CASSEWGGETQYF
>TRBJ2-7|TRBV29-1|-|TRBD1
TGCAGCGTTGGAGACAGGGTTTACGAGCAGTACTTC
CSVGDRVYEQYF
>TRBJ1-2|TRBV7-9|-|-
TGTGCCAGCAGTTATGAATCAGGGTTGGACGGCTACACCTTC
CASSYESGLDGYTF
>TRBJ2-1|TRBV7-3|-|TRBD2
TGTGCCAGCAGTGCTAGCGGGAGAAGGGTTTACAATGAGCAGTTCTTC
CASSASGRRVYNEQFF
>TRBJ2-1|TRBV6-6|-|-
TGTGCCACCTGGGGAGGGGGCCCCGGTTACAATGAGCAGTTCTTC
CATWGGGPGYNEQFF
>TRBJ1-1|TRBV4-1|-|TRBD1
TGCGCCAGCAGCCCACTATCTACCGGGACAGGGCCTGAAGCTTTCTTT
CASSPLSTGTGPEAFF
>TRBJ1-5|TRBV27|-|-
TGTGCCAGCAGTTTATCGATCGTTCAGCCCCAGCATTTT
CASSLSIVQPQHF
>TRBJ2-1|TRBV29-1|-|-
TGCAGCGCTGAGGACCTGGGACTCAGCTCCTACAATGAGCAGTTCTTC
CSAEDLGLSSYNEQFF
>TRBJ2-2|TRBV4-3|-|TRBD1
TGCGCCAGCAGCCAAGATTTAGGACAGGGTGCCGGGGAGCTGTTTTTT
CASSQDLGQGAGELFF
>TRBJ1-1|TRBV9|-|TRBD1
TGTGCCAGCAGCCCCCAGGGGGCGCGGAACACTGAAGCTTTCTTT
CASSPQGARNTEAFF